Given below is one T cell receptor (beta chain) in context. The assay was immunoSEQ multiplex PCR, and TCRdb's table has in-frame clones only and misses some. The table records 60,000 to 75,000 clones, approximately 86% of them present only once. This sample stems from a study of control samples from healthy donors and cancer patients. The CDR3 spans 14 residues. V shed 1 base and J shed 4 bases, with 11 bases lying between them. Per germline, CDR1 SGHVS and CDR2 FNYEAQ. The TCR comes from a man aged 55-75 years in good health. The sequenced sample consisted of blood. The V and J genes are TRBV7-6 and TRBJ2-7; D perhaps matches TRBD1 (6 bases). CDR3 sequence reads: CASSLGTDNYEQYF. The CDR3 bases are TGTGCCAGCAGCTTAGGGACAGACAATTACGAGCAGTACTTC.